This TCR beta chain was identified during a study of CD8+ T cells in alopecia areata. Study observations and caveats: Compared with normal scalp, lesional scalp had higher clonality and more expanded CD8+ clones.

This CDR3 spans 14 amino acids. Germline CDR1 LNHDA, CDR2 SQIVND (reference sequence). V lost 3 bases, J lost 6 bases, and 13 bases lay in between. RNA extraction and reverse transcription yielded cDNA as sequencing template. Sequencing was performed with immunoSEQ multiplex PCR; in TCRdb, only in-frame clones are kept and a portion is missing. The table records 100,000 to 120,000 clones, under 60% of them present only once. Peripheral blood and lesional scalp punch biopsies came from alopecia areata patients. Points on this clone: Its antigen is still unknown.

The sample consisted of NKG2D-low CD8+ T cells sorted from blood. The gene calls are TRBV19 and TRBJ2-3; D possibly matches TRBD1 or TRBD2 (5 bases each). The TCR originated in a human donor with alopecia areata. The CDR3 loop reads CASSILQGGDTQYF. CDR3 DNA sequence: TGTGCCAGTAGTATTCTCCAGGGCGGGGATACGCAGTATTTT.